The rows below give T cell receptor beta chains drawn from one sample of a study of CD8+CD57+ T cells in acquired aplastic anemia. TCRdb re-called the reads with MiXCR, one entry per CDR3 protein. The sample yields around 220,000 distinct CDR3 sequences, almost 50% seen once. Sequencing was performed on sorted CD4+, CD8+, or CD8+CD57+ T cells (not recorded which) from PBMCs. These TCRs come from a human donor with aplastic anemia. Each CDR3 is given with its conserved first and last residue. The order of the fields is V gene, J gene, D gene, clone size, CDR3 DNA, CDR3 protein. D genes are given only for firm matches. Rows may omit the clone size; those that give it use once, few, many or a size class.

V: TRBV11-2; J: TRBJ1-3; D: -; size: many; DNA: TGTGCCAGCAAAACAGGCGGAAACACCATATATTTT; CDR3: CASKTGGNTIYF
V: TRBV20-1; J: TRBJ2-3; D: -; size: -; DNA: TGCAGTGCTAGCGTAGCGGATAGCACAGATACGCAGTATTTT; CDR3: CSASVADSTDTQYF
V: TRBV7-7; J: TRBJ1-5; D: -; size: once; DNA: TGTGCTAGCAGCTTAGTCACCCCAGGGCTTAGCAATCAGCCCCAGCATTTT; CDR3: CASSLVTPGLSNQPQHF
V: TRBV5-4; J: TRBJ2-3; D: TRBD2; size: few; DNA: TGTGCCAGCAGTCCGCGGGCGGGGGGTCGCACAGATACGCAGTATTTT; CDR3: CASSPRAGGRTDTQYF
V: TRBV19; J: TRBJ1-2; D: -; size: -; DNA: TGTGCCAGTAGGGCCCGGCTAGCGGGGGTAGATACGCAGTATGGCTACACCTTC; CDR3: CASRARLAGVDTQYGYTF
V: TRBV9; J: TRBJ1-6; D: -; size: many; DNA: TGTGCCAGCAGCGTCAATAATTCACCCCTCCACTTT; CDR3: CASSVNNSPLHF
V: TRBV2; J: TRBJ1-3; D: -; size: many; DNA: TGTGCCAGCAGTGCCCTTTCTCGCTCTGGAAACACCATATATTTT; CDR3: CASSALSRSGNTIYF
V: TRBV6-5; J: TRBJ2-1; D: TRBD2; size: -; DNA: TGTGCCAGCGGGGGACTAGCGGACAATGAGCAGTTCTTC; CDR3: CASGGLADNEQFF
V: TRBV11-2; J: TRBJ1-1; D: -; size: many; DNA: TGTGCCAGCAGCTTCTCCCGGGGTGCTGAAGCTTTCTTT; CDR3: CASSFSRGAEAFF
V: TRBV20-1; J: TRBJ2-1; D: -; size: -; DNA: TGCAGTGCCCACAACAATGAGCAGTTCTTC; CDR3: CSAHNNEQFF
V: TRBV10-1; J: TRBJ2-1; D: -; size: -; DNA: TGCGCCAGCAGTGGGACATCCTACAATGAGCAGTTCTTC; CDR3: CASSGTSYNEQFF
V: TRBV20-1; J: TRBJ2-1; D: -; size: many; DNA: TGCAGTGCTAGACTAGCTTACAATGAGCAGTTCTTC; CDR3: CSARLAYNEQFF
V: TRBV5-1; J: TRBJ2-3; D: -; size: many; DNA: TGCGCCAGCAGCGGGGGGGGCCTCACAGATACGCAGTATTTT; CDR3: CASSGGGLTDTQYF
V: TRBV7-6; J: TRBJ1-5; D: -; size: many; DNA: TGTGCCAGCAGCTTAGAACAGGGCGGGCAGCCCCAGCATTTT; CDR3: CASSLEQGGQPQHF
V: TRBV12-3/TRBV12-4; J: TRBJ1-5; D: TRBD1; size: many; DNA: TGTGCCAGCAGTTTAAGGACAGGGAATAATCAGCCCCAGCATTTT; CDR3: CASSLRTGNNQPQHF
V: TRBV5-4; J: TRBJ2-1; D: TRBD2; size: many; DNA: TGTGCCAGCAGCTTGGAATTAGGAGCGGGGGGATACAATGAGCAGTTCTTC; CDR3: CASSLELGAGGYNEQFF
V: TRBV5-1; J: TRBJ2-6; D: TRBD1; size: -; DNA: TGCGCCAGCAGCCAGTACGGGACAGGCTCTGGGGCCAACGTCCTGACTTTC; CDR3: CASSQYGTGSGANVLTF
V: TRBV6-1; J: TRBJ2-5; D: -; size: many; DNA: TGTGCCAGCAGTGAATCGGTGGCTTCAGAGACCCAGTACTTC; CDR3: CASSESVASETQYF
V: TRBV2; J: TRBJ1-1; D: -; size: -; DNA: TGTGCCAGCAGTGAGACCGACAGGCTGAACACTGAAGCTTTCTTT; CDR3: CASSETDRLNTEAFF
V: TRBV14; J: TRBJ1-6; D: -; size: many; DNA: TGTGCCAGCAGCCAAGATTGGGGCAGCTCCTATAATTCACCCCTCCACTTT; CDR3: CASSQDWGSSYNSPLHF
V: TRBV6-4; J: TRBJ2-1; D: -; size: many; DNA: TGTGCCAGCAGTGTGTCAGGCTTTAGTGAGCAGTTCTTC; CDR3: CASSVSGFSEQFF
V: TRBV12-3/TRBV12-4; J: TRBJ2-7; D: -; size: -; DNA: TGTGCCAGCAGGACCGCCGGGCACTACGAGCAGTACTTC; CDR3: CASRTAGHYEQYF
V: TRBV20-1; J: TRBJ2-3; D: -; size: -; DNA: TGCAGTGCTCCCTCTGGCGCAGATACGCAGTATTTT; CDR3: CSAPSGADTQYF
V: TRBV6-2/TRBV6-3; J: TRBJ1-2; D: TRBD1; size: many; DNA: TGTGCCAGCAGTGGGGACAGATTAACCCATGGCTACACCTTC; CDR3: CASSGDRLTHGYTF
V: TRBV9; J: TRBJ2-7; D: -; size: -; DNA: TGTGCCAGCAGCCCGCCACTAGGGAGTCTTTACGAGCAGTACTTC; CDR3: CASSPPLGSLYEQYF
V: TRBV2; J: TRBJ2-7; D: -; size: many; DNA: TGTGCCAGCAAAAACGACAACTACGAGCAGTACTTC; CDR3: CASKNDNYEQYF
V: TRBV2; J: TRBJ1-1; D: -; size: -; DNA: TGTGCCAGCTCCATGATGGCGCGAAACACTGAAGCTTTCTTT; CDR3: CASSMMARNTEAFF
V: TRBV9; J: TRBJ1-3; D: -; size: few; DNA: TGTGCCAGCAGCGCCGGGGGTGGCTCCGGAAACACCATATATTTT; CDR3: CASSAGGGSGNTIYF
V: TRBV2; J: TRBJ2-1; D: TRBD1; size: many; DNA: TGTGCCAGCGCTGTTCCCCAAGGCCGACAGGGAGCCTACAATGAGCAGTTCTTC; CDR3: CASAVPQGRQGAYNEQFF
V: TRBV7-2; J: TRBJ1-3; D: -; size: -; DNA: TGTGCCAGCAGCTTGCGGGGAACCCCCTCTGGAAACACCATATATTTT; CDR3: CASSLRGTPSGNTIYF
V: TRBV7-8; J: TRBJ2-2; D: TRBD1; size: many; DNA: TGTGCCAGCAGGAGGGACAGAAGAAAGACGAACACCGGGGAGCTGTTTTTT; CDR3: CASRRDRRKTNTGELFF
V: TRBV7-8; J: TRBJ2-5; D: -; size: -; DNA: TGTGCCAGCAGCACCTACAGGGACGGAAAAGAGACCCAGTACTTC; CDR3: CASSTYRDGKETQYF
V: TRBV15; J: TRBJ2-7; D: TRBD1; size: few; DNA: TGTGCCACCAGCAGTGACGGGGACAGGGGGTCTGTCGCCTACGAGCAGTACTTC; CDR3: CATSSDGDRGSVAYEQYF